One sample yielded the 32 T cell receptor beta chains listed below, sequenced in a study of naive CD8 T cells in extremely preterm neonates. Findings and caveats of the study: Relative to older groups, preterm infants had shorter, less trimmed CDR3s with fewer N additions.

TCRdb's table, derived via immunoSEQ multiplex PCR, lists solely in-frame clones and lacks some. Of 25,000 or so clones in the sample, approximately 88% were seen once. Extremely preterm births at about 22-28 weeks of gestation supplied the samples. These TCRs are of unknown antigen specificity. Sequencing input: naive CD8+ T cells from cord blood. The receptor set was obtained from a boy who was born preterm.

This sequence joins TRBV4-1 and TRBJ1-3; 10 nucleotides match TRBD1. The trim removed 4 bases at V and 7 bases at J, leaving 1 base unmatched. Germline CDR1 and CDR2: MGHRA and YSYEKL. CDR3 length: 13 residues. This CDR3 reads CASSPGQGNTIYF. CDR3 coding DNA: TGCGCCAGCAGCCCGGGACAGGGGAACACCATATATTTT.

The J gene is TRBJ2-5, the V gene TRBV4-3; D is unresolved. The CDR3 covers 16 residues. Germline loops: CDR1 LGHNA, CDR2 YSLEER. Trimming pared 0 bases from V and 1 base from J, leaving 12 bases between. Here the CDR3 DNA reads TGCGCCAGCAGCCAAGACATCGGCGCTGTCCAAGAGACCCAGTACTTC. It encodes CASSQDIGAVQETQYF.

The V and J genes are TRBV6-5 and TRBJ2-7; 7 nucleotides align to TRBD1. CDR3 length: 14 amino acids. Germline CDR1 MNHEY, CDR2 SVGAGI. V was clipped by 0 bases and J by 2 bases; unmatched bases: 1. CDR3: CASSYSGGPYEQYF. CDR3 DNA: TGTGCCAGCAGTTACTCAGGGGGCCCCTACGAGCAGTACTTC.

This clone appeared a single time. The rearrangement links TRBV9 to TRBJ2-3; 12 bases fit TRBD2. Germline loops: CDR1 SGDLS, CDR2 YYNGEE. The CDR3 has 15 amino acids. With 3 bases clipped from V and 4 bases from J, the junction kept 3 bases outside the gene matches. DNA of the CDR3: TGTGCCAGCAGCGGTCTAGCGGGGGGGCCAGATACGCAGTATTTT. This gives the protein CASSGLAGGPDTQYF. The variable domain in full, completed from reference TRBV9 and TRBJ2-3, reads DSGVTQTPKHLITATGQRVTLRCSPRSGDLSVYWYQQSLDQGLQFLIQYYNGEERAKGNILERFSAQQFPDLHSELNLSSLELGDSALYFCASSGLAGGPDTQYFGPGTRLTVL.

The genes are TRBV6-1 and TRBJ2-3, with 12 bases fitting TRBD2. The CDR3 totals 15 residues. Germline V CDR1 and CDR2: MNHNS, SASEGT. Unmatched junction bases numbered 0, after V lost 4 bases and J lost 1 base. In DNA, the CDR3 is TGTGCCAGCAGTGGACTAGCGGGGGGCACAGATACGCAGTATTTT. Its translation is CASSGLAGGTDTQYF.

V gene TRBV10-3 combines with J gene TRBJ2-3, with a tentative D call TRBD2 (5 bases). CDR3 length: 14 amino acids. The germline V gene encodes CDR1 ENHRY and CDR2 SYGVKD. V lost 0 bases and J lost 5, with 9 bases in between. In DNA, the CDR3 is TGTGCCATCAGTGAGTCAACTAGACTAGATACGCAGTATTTT. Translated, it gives CAISESTRLDTQYF.

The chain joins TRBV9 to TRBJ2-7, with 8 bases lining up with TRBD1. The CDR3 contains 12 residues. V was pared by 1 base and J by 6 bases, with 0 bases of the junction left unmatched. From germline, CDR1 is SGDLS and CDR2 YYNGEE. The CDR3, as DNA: TGTGCCAGCAGCGTAACAGGGGGCGAGCAGTACTTC. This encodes CASSVTGGEQYF.

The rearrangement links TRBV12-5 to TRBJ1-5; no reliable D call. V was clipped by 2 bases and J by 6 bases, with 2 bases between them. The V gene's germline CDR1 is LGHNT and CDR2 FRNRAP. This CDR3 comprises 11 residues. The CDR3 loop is CASGLFQPQHF. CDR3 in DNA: TGTGCTAGTGGTTTGTTTCAGCCCCAGCATTTT.

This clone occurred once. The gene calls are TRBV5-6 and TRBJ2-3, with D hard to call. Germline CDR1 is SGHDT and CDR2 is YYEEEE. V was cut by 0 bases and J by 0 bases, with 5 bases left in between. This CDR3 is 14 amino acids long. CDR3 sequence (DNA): TGTGCCAGCAGCTTGGGGGCCAGCACAGATACGCAGTATTTT. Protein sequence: CASSLGASTDTQYF. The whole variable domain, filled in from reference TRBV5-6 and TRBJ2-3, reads DAGVTQSPTHLIKTRGQQVTLRCSPKSGHDTVSWYQQALGQGPQFIFQYYEEEERQRGNFPDRFSGHQFPNYSSELNVNALLLGDSALYLCASSLGASTDTQYFGPGTRLTVL.

This chain's CDR3 is CASSVGGGVQPQHF. DNA of the CDR3: TGTGCCAGCAGCGTAGGAGGGGGCGTTCAGCCCCAGCATTTT. The gene calls are TRBV9 and TRBJ1-5; TRBD1 matches at 7 bases. The germline V gene encodes CDR1 SGDLS and CDR2 YYNGEE. V trimming: 0 bases; J trimming: 6 bases; junction bases outside the gene matches: 3. This CDR3 region has 14 residues. Using reference TRBV9 and TRBJ1-5 for the parts outside the CDR3, the full variable domain is DSGVTQTPKHLITATGQRVTLRCSPRSGDLSVYWYQQSLDQGLQFLIQYYNGEERAKGNILERFSAQQFPDLHSELNLSSLELGDSALYFCASSVGGGVQPQHFGDGTRLSIL.

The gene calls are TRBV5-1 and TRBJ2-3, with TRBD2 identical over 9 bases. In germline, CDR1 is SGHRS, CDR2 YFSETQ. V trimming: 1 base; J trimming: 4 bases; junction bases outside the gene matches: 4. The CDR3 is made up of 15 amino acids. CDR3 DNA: TGCGCCAGCAGCTTGCTTGGCGGGGGGGCAGATACGCAGTATTTT. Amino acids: CASSLLGGGADTQYF. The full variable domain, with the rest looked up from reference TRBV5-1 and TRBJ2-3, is KAGVTQTPRYLIKTRGQQVTLSCSPISGHRSVSWYQQTPGQGLQFLFEYFSETQRNKGNFPGRFSGRQFSNSRSEMNVSTLELGDSALYLCASSLLGGGADTQYFGPGTRLTVL.

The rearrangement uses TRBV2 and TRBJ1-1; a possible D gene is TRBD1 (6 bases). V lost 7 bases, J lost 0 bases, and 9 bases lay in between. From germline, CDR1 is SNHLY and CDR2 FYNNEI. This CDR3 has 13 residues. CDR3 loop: CASKGHMNTEAFF. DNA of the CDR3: TGTGCCAGCAAGGGACACATGAACACTGAAGCTTTCTTT.

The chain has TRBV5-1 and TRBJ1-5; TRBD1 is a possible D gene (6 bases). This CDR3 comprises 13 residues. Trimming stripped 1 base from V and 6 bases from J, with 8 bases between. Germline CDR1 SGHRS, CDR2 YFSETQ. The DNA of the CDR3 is TGCGCCAGCAGCTTGACAGGGTTTCAGCCCCAGCATTTT. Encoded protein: CASSLTGFQPQHF. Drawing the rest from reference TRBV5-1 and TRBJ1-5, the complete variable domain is KAGVTQTPRYLIKTRGQQVTLSCSPISGHRSVSWYQQTPGQGLQFLFEYFSETQRNKGNFPGRFSGRQFSNSRSEMNVSTLELGDSALYLCASSLTGFQPQHFGDGTRLSIL.

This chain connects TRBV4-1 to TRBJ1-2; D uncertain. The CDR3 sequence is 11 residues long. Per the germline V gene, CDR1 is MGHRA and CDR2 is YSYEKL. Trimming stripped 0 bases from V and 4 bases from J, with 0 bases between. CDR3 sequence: CASSQDYGYTF. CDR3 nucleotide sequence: TGCGCCAGCAGCCAAGACTATGGCTACACCTTC.

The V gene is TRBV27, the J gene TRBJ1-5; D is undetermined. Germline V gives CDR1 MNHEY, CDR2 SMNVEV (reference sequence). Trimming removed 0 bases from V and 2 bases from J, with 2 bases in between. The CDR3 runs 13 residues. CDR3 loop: CASSLSRNQPQHF. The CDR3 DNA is TGTGCCAGCAGTTTATCTCGCAATCAGCCCCAGCATTTT.

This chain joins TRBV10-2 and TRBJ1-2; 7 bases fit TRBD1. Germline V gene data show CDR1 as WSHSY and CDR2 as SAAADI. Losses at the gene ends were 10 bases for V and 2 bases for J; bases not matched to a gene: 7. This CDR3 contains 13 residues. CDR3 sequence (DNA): TGCGCCACCACGTGGGACAGCAACTATGGCTACACCTTC. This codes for CATTWDSNYGYTF.

DNA of the CDR3: TGCGCCAGCAGCACTAGCGGGGCCGAGACCCAGTACTTC. This encodes CASSTSGAETQYF. The chain couples TRBV4-1 to TRBJ2-5, with 10 bases lining up with TRBD2. This CDR3 comprises 13 residues. In germline, CDR1 is MGHRA, CDR2 YSYEKL. Trimming removed 5 bases from V and 5 bases from J; junction bases left unmatched: 2.

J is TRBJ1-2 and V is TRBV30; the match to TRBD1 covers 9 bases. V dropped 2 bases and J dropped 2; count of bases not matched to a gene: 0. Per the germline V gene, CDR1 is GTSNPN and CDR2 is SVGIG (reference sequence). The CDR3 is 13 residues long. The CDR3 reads CAWSTGGNYGYTF. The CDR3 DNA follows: TGTGCCTGGAGTACAGGGGGCAACTATGGCTACACCTTC. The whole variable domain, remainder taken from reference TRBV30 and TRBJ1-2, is SQTIHQWPATLVQPVGSPLSLECTVEGTSNPNLYWYRQAAGRGLQLLFYSVGIGQISSEVPQNLSASRPQDRQFILSSKKLLLSDSGFYLCAWSTGGNYGYTFGSGTRLTVV.

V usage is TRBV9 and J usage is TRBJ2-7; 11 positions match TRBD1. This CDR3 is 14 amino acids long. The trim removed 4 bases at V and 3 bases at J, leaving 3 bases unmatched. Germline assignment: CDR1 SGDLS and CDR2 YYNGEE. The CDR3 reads CASSTGTGGYEQYF. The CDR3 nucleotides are TGTGCCAGCAGCACCGGGACAGGGGGCTACGAGCAGTACTTC.

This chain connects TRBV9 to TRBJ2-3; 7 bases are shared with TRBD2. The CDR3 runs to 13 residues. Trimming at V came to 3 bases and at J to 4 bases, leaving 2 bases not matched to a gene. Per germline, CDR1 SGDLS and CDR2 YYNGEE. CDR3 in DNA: TGTGCCAGCAGCGGAGGACTAGCAGATACGCAGTATTTT. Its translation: CASSGGLADTQYF.

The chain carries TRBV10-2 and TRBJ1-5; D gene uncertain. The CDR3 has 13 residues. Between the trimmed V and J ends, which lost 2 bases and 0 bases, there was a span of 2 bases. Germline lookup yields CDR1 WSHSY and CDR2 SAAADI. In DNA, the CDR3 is TGCGCCAGCAGTGAGCATAGCAATCAGCCCCAGCATTTT. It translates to CASSEHSNQPQHF.

In DNA form, the CDR3 reads TGTGCCATCAGTGAGTCGACTAGCGCCTACGAGCAGTACTTC. Translated: CAISESTSAYEQYF. This rearrangement joins TRBV10-3 to TRBJ2-5; 8 bases line up with TRBD2. Matching the DNA end better, TRBJ2-7 makes the J call doubtful. Germline values: CDR1 ENHRY, CDR2 SYGVKD. The CDR3 consists of 14 residues.

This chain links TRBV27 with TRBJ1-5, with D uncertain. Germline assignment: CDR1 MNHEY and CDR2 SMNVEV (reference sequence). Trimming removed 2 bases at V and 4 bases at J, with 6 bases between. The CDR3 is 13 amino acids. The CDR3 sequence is CASSLRANQPQHF. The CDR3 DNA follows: TGTGCCAGCAGTTTAAGGGCTAATCAGCCCCAGCATTTT.

CDR3 residues: CASSPGTGELFF. The CDR3 DNA follows: TGTGCCAGCAGCCCGGGCACCGGGGAGCTGTTTTTT. This chain connects TRBV9 to TRBJ2-2; no definite D call. V was trimmed by 4 bases and J by 4 bases, leaving 5 bases between them. This CDR3 is built from 12 residues. Germline CDR1 reads SGDLS; CDR2 reads YYNGEE.

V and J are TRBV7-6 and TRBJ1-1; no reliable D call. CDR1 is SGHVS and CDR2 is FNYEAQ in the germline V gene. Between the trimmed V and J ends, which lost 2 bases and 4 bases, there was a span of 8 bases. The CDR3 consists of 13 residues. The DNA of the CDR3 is TGTGCCAGCAGCTTACAAGGCACCACTGAAGCTTTCTTT. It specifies CASSLQGTTEAFF. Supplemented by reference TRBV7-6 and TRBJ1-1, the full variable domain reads GAGVSQSPRYKVTKRGQDVALRCDPISGHVSLYWYRQALGQGPEFLTYFNYEAQQDKSGLPNDRFSAERPEGSISTLTIQRTEQRDSAMYRCASSLQGTTEAFFGQGTRLTVV.

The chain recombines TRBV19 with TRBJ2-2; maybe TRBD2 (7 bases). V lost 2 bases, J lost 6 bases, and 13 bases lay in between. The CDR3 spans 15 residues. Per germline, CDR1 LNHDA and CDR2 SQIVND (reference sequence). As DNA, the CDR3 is TGTGCCAGTAGTATATTCGGGGGGCCTCCCGGGGAGCTGTTTTTT. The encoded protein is CASSIFGGPPGELFF.

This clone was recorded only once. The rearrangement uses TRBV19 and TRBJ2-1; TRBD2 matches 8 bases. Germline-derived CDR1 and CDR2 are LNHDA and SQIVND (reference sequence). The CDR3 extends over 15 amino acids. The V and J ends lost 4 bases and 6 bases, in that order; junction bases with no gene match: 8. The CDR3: CASSTGTRSANEQFF. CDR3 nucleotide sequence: TGTGCCAGTAGTACCGGGACTAGGAGCGCCAATGAGCAGTTCTTC.

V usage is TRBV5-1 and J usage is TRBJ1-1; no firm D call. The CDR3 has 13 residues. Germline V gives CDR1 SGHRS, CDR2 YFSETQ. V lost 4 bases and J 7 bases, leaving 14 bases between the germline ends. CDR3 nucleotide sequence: TGCGCCAGCAGCCCATCCAGGTACAGTGAAGCTTTCTTT. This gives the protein CASSPSRYSEAFF.

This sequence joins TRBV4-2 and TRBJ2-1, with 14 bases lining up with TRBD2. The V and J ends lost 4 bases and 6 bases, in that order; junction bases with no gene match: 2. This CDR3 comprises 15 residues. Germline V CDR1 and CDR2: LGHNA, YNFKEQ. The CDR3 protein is CASSRGLAGGNEQFF. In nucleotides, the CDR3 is TGTGCCAGCAGCCGAGGACTAGCGGGGGGCAATGAGCAGTTCTTC.

This chain's CDR3 is CASRDRDREQYF. In DNA, the CDR3 is TGTGCCAGCAGAGACAGGGATCGCGAGCAGTACTTC. The genes are TRBV27 and TRBJ2-7; TRBD1 aligns across 7 bases. This CDR3 comprises 12 residues. V lost 6 bases and J lost 6; bases outside the gene matches: 5. Germline CDR1 is MNHEY and CDR2 is SMNVEV (reference sequence).

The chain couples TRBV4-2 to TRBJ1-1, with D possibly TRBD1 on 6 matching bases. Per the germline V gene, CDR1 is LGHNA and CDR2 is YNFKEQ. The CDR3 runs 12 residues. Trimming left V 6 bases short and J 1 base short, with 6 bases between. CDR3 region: CASRTGNTEAFF. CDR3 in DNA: TGTGCCAGCAGGACAGGGAACACTGAAGCTTTCTTT.

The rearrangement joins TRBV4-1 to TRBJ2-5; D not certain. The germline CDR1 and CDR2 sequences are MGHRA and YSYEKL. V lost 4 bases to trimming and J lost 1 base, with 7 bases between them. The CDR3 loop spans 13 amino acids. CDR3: CASSLAAQETQYF. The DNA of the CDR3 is TGCGCCAGCAGCCTAGCAGCCCAAGAGACCCAGTACTTC.